This is a list of T cell receptor beta chains from one sample in a study of blood T cell repertoires in COVID-19. TCRdb keeps only in-frame clones here, not all; method: immunoSEQ multiplex PCR. The sample consists of fewer than 200,000 clones, 90% of them appearing once. Material for sequencing was peripheral blood. The receptors here all came from a man aged 50 to 60 with acute or convalescent COVID-19. Both conserved end residues are part of each CDR3. D genes are given only for firm matches. Expanded clones are given a class, and other clones once, few, many or no size at all.

D gene,clone size,J gene,V gene,CDR3 protein,CDR3 DNA
TRBD1,-,TRBJ2-5,TRBV7-9,CASSLVGTGEETQYF,TGTGCCAGCAGCTTAGTAGGGACAGGGGAAGAGACCCAGTACTTC
TRBD2,-,TRBJ2-1,TRBV19,CASSIRTSGGKGNEQFF,TGTGCCAGTAGTATACGGACTAGCGGGGGGAAAGGGAATGAGCAGTTCTTC
TRBD2,-,TRBJ2-1,TRBV5-1,CASSSGTSGYNEQFF,TGCGCCAGCAGCTCCGGGACTAGCGGCTACAATGAGCAGTTCTTC
-,-,TRBJ1-5,TRBV6-5,CASGDSGDQPQHF,TGTGCCAGCGGTGACTCCGGGGATCAGCCCCAGCATTTT
TRBD1,-,TRBJ1-6,TRBV11-2,CASSFLGQGSSPLHF,TGTGCCAGCAGCTTCCTAGGACAGGGATCTTCACCCCTCCACTTT
-,-,TRBJ1-5,TRBV6-5,CASSYRRGENQPQHF,TGTGCCAGCAGTTACCGCAGGGGCGAGAATCAGCCCCAGCATTTT
TRBD1,-,TRBJ1-5,TRBV28,CASRRQGGQPQHF,TGTGCCAGCAGACGACAGGGAGGCCAGCCCCAGCATTTT
-,-,TRBJ1-2,TRBV28,CASTHGGGPNYGYTF,TGTGCCAGCACCCACGGCGGGGGACCTAACTATGGCTACACCTTC
TRBD1,-,TRBJ2-2,TRBV5-4,CASSLGQGATGELFF,TGTGCCAGCAGCTTGGGACAGGGGGCGACCGGGGAGCTGTTTTTT
TRBD2,-,TRBJ2-2,TRBV7-9,CASSARRGGQRSGELFF,TGTGCCAGCAGCGCCCGACGGGGGGGGCAAAGATCCGGGGAGCTGTTTTTT
-,-,TRBJ1-1,TRBV5-4,CASSRRQETNTEAFF,TGTGCCAGCAGCCGACGACAGGAAACGAACACTGAAGCTTTCTTT
TRBD1,-,TRBJ1-3,TRBV6-5,CASRRDRGGNTIYF,TGTGCCAGCAGGCGGGACAGGGGTGGAAACACCATATATTTT
-,-,TRBJ2-5,TRBV14,CASSHYLEYQETQYF,TGTGCCAGCAGCCATTACCTAGAGTACCAAGAGACCCAGTACTTC
-,-,TRBJ1-5,TRBV7-9,CASSRKGADQPQHF,TGTGCCAGCAGCCGCAAAGGGGCAGATCAGCCCCAGCATTTT
TRBD1,-,TRBJ2-3,TRBV5-1,CASSPDRFTDTQYF,TGCGCCAGCAGCCCGGACAGGTTTACTGATACGCAGTATTTT
TRBD1,-,TRBJ1-3,TRBV7-9,CASSLDRAGNTIYF,TGTGCCAGCAGTTTGGACAGGGCCGGAAACACCATATATTTT
-,-,TRBJ2-1,TRBV19,CASSIGQNSYNEQFF,TGTGCCAGTAGTATTGGACAGAACTCCTACAATGAGCAGTTCTTC
TRBD1,-,TRBJ1-2,TRBV18,CASSPQTGWAYGYTF,TGTGCCAGCTCACCCCAGACAGGGTGGGCCTATGGCTACACCTTC
TRBD2,few,TRBJ2-1,TRBV19,CASTLIWGLAGDEQFF,TGTGCCAGTACCCTTATATGGGGACTAGCGGGAGATGAGCAGTTCTTC
TRBD2,-,TRBJ2-7,TRBV27,CASHWGTSSSEQYF,TGTGCCTCCCACTGGGGGACTAGTTCGAGCGAGCAGTACTTC
TRBD1,-,TRBJ1-3,TRBV5-4,CASSAGQGLGNTIYF,TGTGCCAGCAGCGCGGGACAGGGGCTTGGAAACACCATATATTTT
-,-,TRBJ1-1,TRBV30,CAWSVLFQAPNTEAFF,TGTGCCTGGAGTGTACTTTTCCAGGCTCCGAACACTGAAGCTTTCTTT
-,-,TRBJ1-3,TRBV2,CASSEAGGESGNTIYF,TGTGCCAGCAGTGAAGCTGGAGGGGAGTCTGGAAACACCATATATTTT
-,-,TRBJ1-6,TRBV11-2,CASSLNRVGSYNSPLHF,TGTGCCAGCAGCTTAAACAGGGTGGGGTCCTATAATTCACCCCTCCACTTT
-,-,TRBJ1-2,TRBV6-2/TRBV6-3,CASSYSRQGPTYGYTF,TGTGCCAGCAGTTACTCGCGGCAGGGCCCAACCTATGGCTACACCTTC
TRBD1,-,TRBJ1-3,TRBV7-9,CASSPRTGSSGNTIYF,TGTGCCAGCAGCCCAAGGACAGGGTCGTCTGGAAACACCATATATTTT
TRBD2,-,TRBJ2-1,TRBV6-5,CASSYRTSGGSEQFF,TGTGCCAGCAGTTACAGGACTAGCGGCGGCTCTGAGCAGTTCTTC
TRBD1,-,TRBJ2-4,TRBV6-5,CASSLGQGKNIQYF,TGTGCCAGCAGTCTGGGACAGGGAAAAAACATTCAGTACTTC
-,-,TRBJ2-2,TRBV7-2,CASSPDYHGTGELFF,TGTGCCAGCAGCCCAGACTATCACGGCACCGGGGAGCTGTTTTTT
TRBD2,-,TRBJ2-3,TRBV5-1,CASSFTSGGADTQYF,TGCGCCAGCAGCTTTACTAGCGGGGGGGCAGATACGCAGTATTTT
TRBD2,-,TRBJ2-2,TRBV5-4,CASSPGLAGARSGELFF,TGTGCCAGCAGCCCAGGACTAGCGGGGGCCAGGAGCGGGGAGCTGTTTTTT
TRBD1,-,TRBJ1-1,TRBV28,CASSLGTEGAFF,TGTGCCAGCAGTCTCGGGACAGAAGGAGCTTTCTTT
-,-,TRBJ2-3,TRBV5-4,CASSLRGSTDTQYF,TGTGCCAGCAGCCTACGGGGGAGCACAGATACGCAGTATTTT
-,once,TRBJ2-1,TRBV9,CASSVVDSGRDEQFF,TGTGCCAGCAGCGTAGTGGACAGTGGCAGGGATGAGCAGTTCTTC
TRBD1,-,TRBJ1-4,TRBV19,CASSKLPGQGYEKLFF,TGTGCCAGTAGTAAACTACCGGGACAGGGATATGAAAAACTGTTTTTT
-,-,TRBJ2-3,TRBV5-1,CASSSQGKRTDTQYF,TGCGCCAGCAGCTCACAGGGTAAGAGGACAGATACGCAGTATTTT
TRBD1,-,TRBJ1-4,TRBV19,CASSTGQGRFEKLFF,TGTGCCAGTAGTACTGGACAGGGACGGTTTGAAAAACTGTTTTTT
TRBD1,-,TRBJ1-5,TRBV28,CASRLRTGYNQPQHF,TGTGCCAGCAGACTAAGGACAGGGTACAATCAGCCCCAGCATTTT
TRBD1,-,TRBJ2-5,TRBV20-1,CSASWTGGSLKTQYF,TGCAGTGCTAGTTGGACAGGGGGTAGTCTGAAGACCCAGTACTTC
-,-,TRBJ2-1,TRBV19,CASSRGVPYNEQFF,TGTGCCAGTAGTAGGGGAGTCCCCTACAATGAGCAGTTCTTC
TRBD1,-,TRBJ2-2,TRBV10-3,CAISDTTGGMAGELFF,TGTGCCATCAGTGACACGACAGGGGGCATGGCCGGGGAGCTGTTTTTT
-,-,TRBJ2-7,TRBV7-9,CASSSDKYEQYF,TGTGCCAGCAGCTCAGACAAGTACGAGCAGTACTTC
-,-,TRBJ1-4,TRBV4-1,CASSQVRTAVATNEKLFF,TGCGCCAGCAGCCAAGTAAGGACAGCCGTTGCAACTAATGAAAAACTGTTTTTT